The following is a TCR beta chain sequence with its context. Its matching antigen is unknown. The PCR made use of 60 Vbeta and 13 Jbeta primers. Sequenced by immunoSEQ multiplex PCR; TCRdb stores in-frame clones only, minus some. Found here are about 200,000 clones; the top ten clones hold about 1%. The sample is drawn from a study of cytomegalovirus exposure and HLA in healthy donors. About the research overall: Membership in the Caucasian-associated ancestry cluster was found for about four fifths of almost 400 genotyped donors. Whole-study findings and limits: CMV serostatus was the sole immune exposure data available. TCR beta chain V- and J-gene trimming was linked, in a later analysis, to a missense variant in DCLRE1C.

CDR1 MDHEN and CDR2 SYDVKM come from the germline V gene. The CDR3 is 15 amino acids. V was trimmed by 4 bases and J by 4 bases, leaving 14 bases between them. The chain links TRBV28 to TRBJ1-5; D is unresolved. This receptor was obtained from a girl aged 2-15 years in good health and CMV-seropositive. Input material: PBMCs. The CDR3 DNA is TGTGCCAGCAGTTCTGGGGAGCCTGGTAATCAGCCCCAGCATTTT. This gives the protein CASSSGEPGNQPQHF.